The T cell receptor beta chain under discussion was sequenced for a study of blood T cell repertoires in COVID-19. Study overall: Whether acute or convalescent, the COVID-19 samples came from the United States, Italy and Spain. T cells, B-cell-depleted T cells, or PBMCs provided the cDNA or gDNA that served as material.

Germline loops: CDR1 SGDLS, CDR2 YYNGEE. Trimming removed 1 base from V and 10 bases from J, with 12 bases in between. The CDR3 covers 14 residues. Authors' methods: The authors estimated nucleated cell counts from reference gene primer amplification. Assay: immunoSEQ multiplex PCR; the TCRdb copy retains only in-frame clones and omits some. V and J calls and clone size are as listed in that table; D and trimming were resolved from the DNA. The sample holds about 26,000 clones, around 90% seen once. The clonotype was recovered from a man in his 70s with acute or convalescent COVID-19. Sequenced sample: peripheral blood. The chain is built from TRBV9 and TRBJ1-6; D may be TRBD1 (5 bases). Here the CDR3 reads CASSVRQRQSPLHF. The DNA for the CDR3 is TGTGCCAGCAGCGTAAGACAGCGACAGTCACCCCTCCACTTT.